The TCR beta chain under discussion was sequenced for a study of early T cells in non-severe SARS-CoV-2 infection. Overall study context: RNA in bulk from unsorted whole blood was sequenced, and chains were unpaired. Whole-study results and caveats: Private and CD4 specificities were missed by VDJdb matching, which favored anti-spike CD8 responses.

Unique molecular identifiers were added to individual cDNA molecules. TCRdb independently ran MiXCR on the 5' RACE reads; one entry per CDR3 protein. This sample has tens of thousands of distinct CDR3 sequences, with roughly 8% found just once. The CDR3 length is 15 residues. V trimming: 0 bases; J trimming: 6 bases; junction bases outside the gene matches: 4. Germline lookup yields CDR1 SGHTA and CDR2 FQGNSA. This clonotype was seen a handful of times. What it binds is not known. The TCR sequence derives from an adult who was a healthcare worker with PCR-confirmed SARS-CoV-2 infection or an uninfected control (not recorded which). The sequencing used whole blood, collected at baseline. The chain has TRBV7-2 and TRBJ2-2, with TRBD1 matching 7 bases. The CDR3 loop reads CASSLADRVPGELFF. The CDR3 DNA reads TGTGCCAGCAGCTTAGCCGACAGGGTCCCCGGGGAGCTGTTTTTT.